The entry below describes one T cell receptor beta chain. This sample was included in a study of T-cell reconstitution after alpha-beta-depleted transplantation in children. The TCRbeta library incorporated unique molecular identifiers. TCRdb re-derived calls from the PCR reads in MiXCR, one entry per CDR3 protein. Altogether about 540,000 distinct CDR3 sequences are present, around 19% being singletons, with the ten largest covering 2.5% to 3.5%. The germline V gene encodes CDR1 DFQATT and CDR2 SNEGSKA (reference sequence). The CDR3 consists of 15 residues. Trimming removed 0 bases at V and 0 bases at J, with 12 bases between.

The sequencing here drew on PBMCs from the stem cell graft donor, taken from the stem cell graft. This TCR came from a human donor who donated a stem cell graft to a child with acute lymphoblastic leukemia. The rearrangement links TRBV20-1 to TRBJ2-7; D is unclear. The DNA for the CDR3 is TGCAGTGCTAGAGACGGGCAGAAAAGCTCCTACGAGCAGTACTTC. Protein: CSARDGQKSSYEQYF.